This T cell receptor beta chain was identified during a study of shared clonotypes between healthy human individuals. The overall study: CD4 naive cells filled three plates per donor, CD4 memory three, CD8 naive two and CD8 memory one. Findings of the study overall: Naive subsets usually exceeded memory subsets in estimated richness.

As concerns this clone: Antigen: not known.

Naive CD8 cells comprised CD45RO-negative, CCR7-positively selected cells, excluding terminally differentiated effector memory CD45RA+ cells. Deep-level assay runs were performed. Sequencing used immunoSEQ multiplex PCR; TCRdb keeps in-frame clones, though not all of them. The profile shows hundreds of thousands of clones, roughly 96% of them singletons. The CDR3 is 15 amino acids. V lost 3 bases and J lost 3; bases outside the gene matches: 6. Germline-derived CDR1 and CDR2 are SGHVS and FNYEAQ. The source is a man in his thirties or forties in good health. The sample was naive CD8+ T cells sorted from blood. The J gene is TRBJ2-7, the V gene TRBV7-6, with 9 nucleotides matching TRBD1. Here the CDR3 reads CASSLRGTGIYEQYF. CDR3 sequence (DNA): TGTGCCAGCAGCTTGAGAGGGACAGGGATCTACGAGCAGTACTTC.